Following are 12 T cell receptor beta chains from one sample sequenced in a study of blood T cell repertoires in COVID-19. The method was immunoSEQ multiplex PCR; TCRdb's version includes in-frame clones alone and lacks a portion of them. Among approximately 260,000 clones listed, 88% were seen once. The sequenced sample was PBMCs or T cells enriched from blood (not recorded which). The receptors stem from a woman between 40 and 50 years old with acute COVID-19.

The chain links TRBV5-6 to TRBJ1-1; the match to TRBD1 covers 9 bases. The germline V gene has CDR1 SGHDT and CDR2 YYEEEE. The CDR3 is 17 residues long. Trimming took 5 bases from V and 1 from J; bases not matched to a gene: 12. CDR3 in DNA: TGTGCCAGCAGTCCGACCGGGACAGGGATCGGGAACACTGAAGCTTTCTTT. Residues: CASSPTGTGIGNTEAFF.

The V call is TRBV11-2, the J call TRBJ1-3; D remains unclear. The V end was cut by 5 bases, the J end by 7 bases, with 15 bases between. Germline CDR1 SGHAT, CDR2 FQNNGV. The CDR3 contains 14 residues. CDR3 region: CASSPTGNGNTIYF. As DNA, the CDR3 is TGTGCCAGCAGCCCCACCGGGAACGGCAACACCATATATTTT.

V is TRBV12-3 or TRBV12-4 and J is TRBJ2-1; tentative D call: TRBD2 (5 bases). The CDR3 spans 13 residues. The chain's CDR3 is CASSASFKHEQFF. CDR3 coding DNA: TGTGCTTCATCTGCTAGCTTTAAACATGAGCAGTTCTTC.

This chain connects TRBV28 to TRBJ2-3; 11 positions match TRBD1. Germline V gene sequence: CDR1 MDHEN, CDR2 SYDVKM. The CDR3 totals 20 residues. After removal of 6 bases from V and 2 bases from J, the junction contained 19 bases not matched to a gene. CDR3 amino acids: CASSLKIPRTGGPHTDTQYF. CDR3 DNA: TGTGCCAGCAGCCTGAAAATACCTAGGACAGGGGGCCCCCACACAGATACGCAGTATTTT. Based on the CDR3 plus reference TRBV28 and TRBJ2-3, the full variable domain is DVKVTQSSRYLVKRTGEKVFLECVQDMDHENMFWYRQDPGLGLRLIYFSYDVKMKEKGDIPEGYSVSREKKERFSLILESASTNQTSMYLCASSLKIPRTGGPHTDTQYFGPGTRLTVL.

The chain joins TRBV5-1 to TRBJ1-1, with D perhaps TRBD1 (5 bases). Germline CDR1 is SGHRS and CDR2 is YFSETQ. This CDR3 comprises 13 residues. V lost 3 bases to trimming and J lost 10 bases, with 16 bases between them. DNA for the CDR3: TGCGCCAGCAGCTCGGATGTTGGGGCGTTAGCTTTCTTT. It specifies CASSSDVGALAFF.

This rearrangement joins TRBV10-1 to TRBJ2-7; D is perhaps TRBD2 (5 bases). Looked up from germline, CDR1 is WNHNN and CDR2 is SYGVQD (reference sequence). V was pared by 6 bases and J by 2 bases, with 11 bases between. This CDR3 is 13 amino acids long. In DNA form, the CDR3 reads TGCGCCAGCAGCGCTACACTAGCCTACGAGCAGTACTTC. As protein: CASSATLAYEQYF.

The table lists this clone with a few counts. The chain is built from TRBV19 and TRBJ1-1; possible D gene TRBD1, 5 bases. This CDR3 region has 13 residues. Germline CDR1 is LNHDA and CDR2 is SQIVND (reference sequence). The V end was cut by 1 base, the J end by 6 bases, with 9 bases between. CDR3 in DNA: TGTGCCAGTAGTATAGCAGGGTTGGCTGAAGCTTTCTTT. Translating gives CASSIAGLAEAFF. The whole variable domain, remainder taken from reference TRBV19 and TRBJ1-1, is DGGITQSPKYLFRKEGQNVTLSCEQNLNHDAMYWYRQDPGQGLRLIYYSQIVNDFQKGDIAEGYSVSREKKESFPLTVTSAQKNPTAFYLCASSIAGLAEAFFGQGTRLTVV.

The V and J genes are TRBV11-3 and TRBJ2-1; 11 bases match TRBD1. Germline CDR1 SGHNT, CDR2 YENEEA. The trim removed 1 base at V and 4 bases at J, leaving 3 bases unmatched. The CDR3 length is 16 residues. In DNA, the CDR3 is TGTGCCAGCAGCTTAGCCGGACAGGGGGCATACAATGAGCAGTTCTTC. Its translation: CASSLAGQGAYNEQFF. The variable domain in full, completed from reference TRBV11-3 and TRBJ2-1, reads EAGVVQSPRYKIIEKKQPVAFWCNPISGHNTLYWYLQNLGQGPELLIRYENEEAVDDSQLPKDRFSAERLKGVDSTLKIQPAELGDSAVYLCASSLAGQGAYNEQFFGPGTRLTVL.

The chain recombines TRBV27 with TRBJ2-7; 8 positions agree with TRBD1. Germline loops: CDR1 MNHEY, CDR2 SMNVEV (reference sequence). The CDR3 is 12 residues long. Losses at the gene ends were 5 bases for V and 6 bases for J; bases not matched to a gene: 3. In nucleotides, the CDR3 is TGTGCCAGCAGTCCCGGACAGGGCGAGCAGTACTTC. Translation: CASSPGQGEQYF.

This chain links TRBV30 with TRBJ1-2; maybe TRBD1 (6 bases). Per the germline V gene, CDR1 is GTSNPN and CDR2 is SVGIG (reference sequence). The V and J ends lost 4 bases and 2 bases respectively, with 11 bases between them. The CDR3 is 13 amino acids. In DNA, the CDR3 is TGTGCCTGGATATTACAGGGAAACTATGGCTACACCTTC. It yields the protein CAWILQGNYGYTF.

The J gene is TRBJ2-1, the V gene TRBV27; D is unresolved. V was trimmed by 4 bases and J by 4 bases, leaving 11 bases between them. The CDR3 is 14 residues long. Germline V gene lookup returns CDR1 MNHEY and CDR2 SMNVEV (reference sequence). CDR3: CASSYLESYNEQFF. CDR3 nucleotide sequence: TGTGCCAGCAGTTACCTGGAGTCATACAATGAGCAGTTCTTC.

This clone was counted a few times. This chain links TRBV2 with TRBJ1-5; 7 bases map to TRBD1. The CDR3 contains 14 residues. Germline V lookup: CDR1 SNHLY, CDR2 FYNNEI. V lost 8 bases and J lost 7; bases outside the gene matches: 11. This CDR3 reads CASSVEGAGQPQHF. Here the CDR3 DNA reads TGTGCCAGCTCTGTGGAGGGGGCAGGGCAGCCCCAGCATTTT.